Listed here are 17 T cell receptor beta chains from one sample, sequenced in a study of beta chain features in type 1 diabetes. Investigators reverse transcribed all isolated RNA, so they sequenced expressed TCRB transcripts. This table comes from immunoSEQ multiplex PCR, and its TCRdb copy is limited to in-frame clones, with some not included. The sample records roughly 350,000 clones, approximately 10% being singletons. Sequencing was performed on naive CD4+ T cells from blood. All receptors come from a woman in her twenties or thirties in good health.

A few counts support this clone. V usage is TRBV29-1 and J usage is TRBJ2-1; D is undetermined. Germline values: CDR1 SQVTM, CDR2 ANQGSEA. V lost 8 bases, J lost 10 bases, and 24 bases lay in between. This CDR3 has 14 residues. CDR3 sequence: CSSSLGATDGEQFF. The CDR3 DNA reads as TGCAGCTCTTCCCTAGGCGCAACGGATGGGGAGCAGTTCTTC.

CDR3 residues: CASSQVPRNYGYTF. The CDR3 nucleotides are TGCGCCAGCAGCCAAGTGCCCAGAAACTATGGCTACACCTTC. The rearrangement joins TRBV4-1 to TRBJ1-2; D uncertain. Trimming cost V 1 base and J 2 bases, with 8 bases left between them. This CDR3 has 14 residues. The germline V gene has CDR1 MGHRA and CDR2 YSYEKL.

The chain combines TRBV27 with TRBJ2-7, with D possibly being TRBD1 (5 bases). Trimming stripped 0 bases from V and 4 bases from J, with 16 bases between. The CDR3 contains 16 residues. Germline CDR1 and CDR2: MNHEY and SMNVEV (reference sequence). Here the CDR3 reads CASSLSTRTNPYEQYF. The CDR3 DNA sequence: TGTGCCAGCAGTTTATCCACCCGGACAAATCCGTACGAGCAGTACTTC.

The CDR3 loop reads CASSLSEGASPYGYTF. CDR3 DNA: TGTGCCAGCAGCCTCTCTGAGGGGGCTTCGCCCTATGGCTACACCTTC. This chain connects TRBV28 to TRBJ1-2; TRBD1 agrees at 7 bases. The length of the CDR3 is 16 residues. The V gene end was trimmed by 6 bases and the J gene end by 4 bases; junction bases not matched to a gene: 14. CDR1 and CDR2 (germline): MDHEN, SYDVKM.

This clone has only a few counts. V is TRBV25-1 and J is TRBJ1-2; D is ambiguous. The V end was cut by 2 bases, the J end by 3 bases, with 4 bases between. Germline V gene data show CDR1 as MGHDK and CDR2 as SYGVNS. This CDR3 is 12 amino acids long. CDR3 in DNA: TGTGCCAGCAGTGAAGGGCACTATGGCTACACCTTC. It translates to CASSEGHYGYTF.

Only a few counts were recorded for this clone. The V and J genes are TRBV19 and TRBJ1-2; TRBD1 matches at 7 bases. The CDR3 consists of 17 residues. After removal of 3 bases from V and 0 bases from J, the junction contained 10 bases not matched to a gene. Germline lookup yields CDR1 LNHDA and CDR2 SQIVND (reference sequence). CDR3 protein: CASSIPPGDRTNYGYTF. In nucleotides, the CDR3 is TGTGCCAGTAGTATCCCCCCCGGGGACAGAACTAACTATGGCTACACCTTC.

The V and J genes are TRBV4-3 and TRBJ2-5; perhaps TRBD1 as D (5 bases). The germline V gene encodes CDR1 LGHNA and CDR2 YSLEER. V was cut by 0 bases and J by 5 bases, with 13 bases left in between. This CDR3 has 15 residues. The CDR3 DNA follows: TGCGCCAGCAGCCAAGATGAAGGGGCCTGGGAGACCCAGTACTTC. Amino acid sequence: CASSQDEGAWETQYF.

The chain joins TRBV14 to TRBJ1-1, with 7 bases matching TRBD1. The CDR3 spans 14 residues. Germline V gives CDR1 SGHDN, CDR2 FVKESK. V lost 7 bases and J lost 0; bases outside the gene matches: 5. The CDR3 loop reads CASTSDRLNTEAFF. The CDR3 region has the DNA TGTGCCAGCACCTCGGACAGGTTGAACACTGAAGCTTTCTTT.

The rearrangement uses TRBV6-5 and TRBJ2-3, with 7 bases matching TRBD2. J was trimmed by 4 bases and V by 6 bases; bases with no gene match: 10. The CDR3 length is 15 residues. Germline V gene lookup returns CDR1 MNHEY and CDR2 SVGAGI. In nucleotides, the CDR3 is TGTGCCAGCAGCCGGAATCGCGGGAGCCCAGATACGCAGTATTTT. Protein: CASSRNRGSPDTQYF.

This clone turned up a few times. The chain combines TRBV28 with TRBJ2-7; D might be TRBD2 (5 bases). The CDR3 spans 15 residues. CDR1 is MDHEN and CDR2 is SYDVKM in the germline V gene. Between the trimmed V and J ends, which lost 7 bases and 5 bases, there was a span of 21 bases. The CDR3 spells CASTGMYVVSDEQYF. CDR3 sequence (DNA): TGTGCCAGCACCGGGATGTACGTCGTGTCGGACGAGCAGTACTTC.

The chain combines TRBV19 with TRBJ2-5; possible D gene TRBD2, 5 bases. The ends were cut back, 10 bases at V and 7 bases at J, with 19 bases in the middle. The CDR3 is 13 amino acids. CDR1 and CDR2 from the germline V gene are LNHDA and SQIVND (reference sequence). The DNA of the CDR3 is TGTGCCACCTCCCGGGAAAGCCCTTGGACCCAGTACTTC. This codes for CATSRESPWTQYF.

The chain uses TRBV28 and TRBJ2-6; 7 bases fit TRBD1. After removal of 3 bases from V and 2 bases from J, the junction contained 4 bases not matched to a gene. This CDR3 contains 16 residues. Germline V lookup: CDR1 MDHEN, CDR2 SYDVKM. As DNA, the CDR3 is TGTGCCAGCAGTTTTCCCACAGGGGCTGGGGCCAACGTCCTGACTTTC. It is translated as CASSFPTGAGANVLTF.

The chain recombines TRBV10-2 with TRBJ2-3; 9 nucleotides line up with TRBD2. The CDR3 totals 13 residues. Germline CDR1 WSHSY, CDR2 SAAADI. Trimming removed 6 bases from V and 5 bases from J; junction bases left unmatched: 3. The CDR3 region has the DNA TGCGCCAGCAGAGCGGGAGGAATAGATACGCAGTATTTT. As protein: CASRAGGIDTQYF.

This chain connects TRBV27 to TRBJ2-3; possible D gene TRBD2, 5 bases. The ends were cut back, 5 bases at V and 2 bases at J, with 20 bases in the middle. The CDR3 sequence is 17 residues long. Germline V gives CDR1 MNHEY, CDR2 SMNVEV (reference sequence). The CDR3 DNA is TGTGCCAGCAGTACCGAGGGAGTACTTGTCGACACAGATACGCAGTATTTT. This codes for CASSTEGVLVDTDTQYF.

In this sample, this clone turned up a few times. This chain connects TRBV9 to TRBJ1-3; 8 bases agree with TRBD1. V was clipped by 6 bases and J by 4 bases; unmatched bases: 9. The CDR3 spans 15 residues. Germline V gene sequence: CDR1 SGDLS, CDR2 YYNGEE. CDR3 nucleotides: TGTGCCAGCAAACCCCAGGGGGCCGTAGGAAACACCATATATTTT. Residues: CASKPQGAVGNTIYF.

This clone was recorded a few times. This chain connects TRBV28 to TRBJ2-7, with a tentative D call TRBD2 (6 bases). V was shortened by 6 bases and J by 5 bases, with 11 bases between the two germline ends. Germline values: CDR1 MDHEN, CDR2 SYDVKM. The CDR3 sequence is 12 residues long. The CDR3 nucleotides read TGTGCCAGCAGGACTAGTGAGGACGAGCAGTACTTC. Residues: CASRTSEDEQYF.

The V gene is TRBV2, the J gene TRBJ2-1, with 7 bases matching TRBD2. V shed 2 bases, J shed 0 bases, and the junction held 10 bases outside the gene matches. This CDR3 region has 18 residues. In germline, CDR1 is SNHLY, CDR2 FYNNEI. The CDR3 DNA sequence: TGTGCCAGCAGTGAAATGGGTCTAGCGGCTAGCTCCTACAATGAGCAGTTCTTC. This encodes CASSEMGLAASSYNEQFF. The full variable domain, completed using reference TRBV2 and TRBJ2-1, is EPEVTQTPSHQVTQMGQEVILRCVPISNHLYFYWYRQILGQKVEFLVSFYNNEISEKSEIFDDQFSVERPDGSNFTLKIRSTKLEDSAMYFCASSEMGLAASSYNEQFFGPGTRLTVL.